This passage covers 5 T cell receptor beta chains from one sample sequenced in a study of shared clonotypes between healthy human individuals. Data came from immunoSEQ multiplex PCR; TCRdb stores just in-frame clones and leaves some out. The data contain hundreds of thousands of clones, approximately 79% of them singletons. Sequencing used memory CD4+ T cells sorted from blood. Subset indicated: CD45RA-negative fraction. The source of these receptors is a woman aged 30 to 39 in good health.

The CDR3 loop reads CASRVRALEQFF. The CDR3 region has the DNA TGTGCCAGCAGGGTCAGGGCCCTTGAGCAGTTCTTC. The chain recombines TRBV2 with TRBJ2-1, with D possibly TRBD1 on 5 matching bases. V lost 6 bases and J 9 bases, leaving 12 bases between the germline ends. The CDR3 consists of 12 residues. In germline, CDR1 is SNHLY, CDR2 FYNNEI.

This sequence joins TRBV30 and TRBJ1-4; 7 bases map to TRBD1. There are 13 residues in the CDR3. In germline, CDR1 is GTSNPN, CDR2 SVGIG (reference sequence). Trimming cost V 3 bases and J 10 bases; bases outside gene matches: 8. The DNA of the CDR3 is TGTGCCTGGAGCTTCCCAGGGGGTGGAAAACTGTTTTTT. This encodes CAWSFPGGGKLFF.

A single count supports this clone. The chain carries TRBV28 and TRBJ1-5; 8 bases align to TRBD1. With 3 bases clipped from V and 5 bases from J, the junction kept 9 bases outside the gene matches. CDR1 and CDR2 (germline): MDHEN, SYDVKM. CDR3 length equals 16 residues. The CDR3 bases are TGTGCCAGCAGTTTCCGACAGGGGAGGGGAGATCAGCCCCAGCATTTT. It specifies CASSFRQGRGDQPQHF.

This sequence joins TRBV6-1 and TRBJ2-7; D not certain. Germline loops: CDR1 MNHNS, CDR2 SASEGT. Trimming removed 3 bases from V and 1 base from J, with 4 bases in between. CDR3 length equals 12 residues. The CDR3 here is CASSDGSYEQYF. CDR3 in DNA: TGTGCCAGCAGTGACGGGTCCTACGAGCAGTACTTC.

The J gene is TRBJ1-2, the V gene TRBV30; D gene unclear. This CDR3 contains 13 residues. With 0 bases removed from V and 7 bases from J, the gap between germline ends came to 12 bases. Germline loops: CDR1 GTSNPN, CDR2 SVGIG (reference sequence). The DNA for the CDR3 is TGTGCCTGGAGTGTACATCAGCTGAGTGGCTACACCTTC. This translates into CAWSVHQLSGYTF.